The clone carrying this T cell receptor beta chain turned up a few times. Its antigen is currently unknown. CDR1 MDHEN and CDR2 SYDVKM come from the germline V gene. V shed 6 bases, J shed 7 bases, and the junction held 10 bases outside the gene matches. The CDR3 is made up of 15 amino acids. This sample is drawn from a study of blood T cells in healthy people across ages. The study's findings and limits: PBMCs were not sorted, which prevented a conclusive comparison of naive versus antigen-experienced cells. Among T cells, TCR beta diversity per million cells dropped roughly linearly as age rose.

The authors ran a second PCR of about 6 to 12 cycles using a sample-barcoded 5' primer and a J-beta primer mix. Sequencing recovered at least 2.5 million CDR3-containing paired-end reads from each sample. TCRdb reprocessed the 5' RACE reads via MiXCR and lists one record per CDR3 protein. The table shows 1.6 million or so distinct CDR3 sequences, with about 31% occurring only once. Material: blood. V usage is TRBV28 and J usage is TRBJ1-5, with 9 bases identical to TRBD1. The origin of this receptor is a woman in her twenties or thirties in good health. In DNA form, the CDR3 reads TGTGCCAGCAGACCCACCGGGACAGGGTACCAGCCCCAGCATTTT. Amino acid sequence: CASRPTGTGYQPQHF.